The clone carrying this T cell receptor beta chain was observed a few times. Its ends do not fully match the called genes, so a read error is possible. Each of the donors had ten milliliters of peripheral blood drawn into EDTA-treated Vacutainer tubes. Each sample provided at least 6 micrograms of extracted total RNA. This sample was included in a study of blood T cells in healthy people across ages. The CDR3 consists of 15 residues. Germline CDR1 reads SGHDT; CDR2 reads YYEEEE. A second 7 to 11 cycle PCR used barcoded and J-beta primers. TCRdb passed the 5' RACE reads through MiXCR, listing each CDR3 protein once. The repertoire holds over 450,000 distinct CDR3 sequences, 24% seen once, with around 10% in the top ten. These data also featured in a second study, about T cells of mothers and their children. That work adds: Thymic selection molds TCR recombination output in a comparable way in related and unrelated pairs. Relative to unrelated pairs, biologically related mother-child dyads exhibited marginally greater, non-significant overlap.

The specimen was blood. The TCR was taken from a boy aged 5-17 years in good health. The genes are TRBV5-6 and TRBJ1-2; D unresolved. CDR3 coding DNA: TGTGCCAGCAGCTTTCCGGGTTCCTTTAACTATGACTACACCTTC. Its protein is CASSFPGSFNYDYTF.